The present entry profiles one T cell receptor beta chain with its context. Antigen: not known. Amplification used 60 Vbeta primers and 13 Jbeta primers. Only in-frame clones appear in the TCRdb table, and some are missing; sequencing was by immunoSEQ multiplex PCR. The data contain 95,000 to 150,000 clones, around 66% of them seen just once; the ten biggest clones take up under 9.5%. This sample is part of a study of cytomegalovirus exposure and HLA in healthy donors. Study-wide context: When 300 to 400 donors were genotyped, roughly four fifths of them were found to fall in the Caucasian-associated ancestry cluster. General study results and limits: With later analysis, a missense DCLRE1C variant became linked to TCR beta V- and J-gene trimming.

Trimming removed 7 bases from V and 3 bases from J, with 22 bases in between. Germline CDR1 LNHDA, CDR2 SQIVND (reference sequence). This CDR3 is built from 17 residues. Healthy bone marrow donors made up the donors. Sequenced material: PBMCs. The chain joins TRBV19 to TRBJ1-3; maybe TRBD1 (6 bases). This TCR was recovered from a woman aged 40 to 50 in good health and CMV-seropositive. CDR3 loop: CASTGIRTGLSGNTIYF. CDR3 nucleotide sequence: TGTGCCAGTACCGGAATAAGAACAGGGTTAAGTGGAAACACCATATATTTT. The variable domain in full, completed from reference TRBV19 and TRBJ1-3, reads DGGITQSPKYLFRKEGQNVTLSCEQNLNHDAMYWYRQDPGQGLRLIYYSQIVNDFQKGDIAEGYSVSREKKESFPLTVTSAQKNPTAFYLCASTGIRTGLSGNTIYFGEGSWLTVV.